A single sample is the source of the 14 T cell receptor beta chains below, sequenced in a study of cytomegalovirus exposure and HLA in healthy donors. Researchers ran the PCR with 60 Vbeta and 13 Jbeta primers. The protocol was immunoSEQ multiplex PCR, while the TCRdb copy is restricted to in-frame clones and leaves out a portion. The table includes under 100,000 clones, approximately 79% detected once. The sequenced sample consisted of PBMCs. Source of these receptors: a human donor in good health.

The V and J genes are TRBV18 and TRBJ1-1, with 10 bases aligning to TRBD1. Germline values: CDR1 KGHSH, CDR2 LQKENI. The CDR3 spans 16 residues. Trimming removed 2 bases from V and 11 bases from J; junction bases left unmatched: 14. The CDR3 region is CASSPTGTGAIAGAFF. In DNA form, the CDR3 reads TGTGCCAGCTCACCAACCGGGACAGGGGCGATAGCCGGGGCTTTCTTT.

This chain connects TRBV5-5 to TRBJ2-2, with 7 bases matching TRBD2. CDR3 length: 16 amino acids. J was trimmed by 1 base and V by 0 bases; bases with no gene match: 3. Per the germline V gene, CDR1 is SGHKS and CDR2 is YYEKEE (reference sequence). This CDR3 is CASSLGVAGNTGELFF. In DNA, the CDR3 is TGTGCCAGCAGCTTGGGAGTAGCGGGGAACACCGGGGAGCTGTTTTTT.

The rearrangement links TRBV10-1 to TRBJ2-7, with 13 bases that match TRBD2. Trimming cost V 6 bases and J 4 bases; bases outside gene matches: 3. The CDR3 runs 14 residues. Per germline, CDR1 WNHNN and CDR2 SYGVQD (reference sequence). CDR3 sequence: CASRETSGGYEQYF. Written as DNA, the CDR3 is TGCGCCAGCAGGGAGACTAGCGGGGGGTACGAGCAGTACTTC.

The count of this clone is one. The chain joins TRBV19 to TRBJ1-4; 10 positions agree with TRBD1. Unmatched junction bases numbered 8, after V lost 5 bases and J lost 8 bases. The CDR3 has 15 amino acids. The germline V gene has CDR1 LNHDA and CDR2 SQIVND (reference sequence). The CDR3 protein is CASSARDRGNEKLFF. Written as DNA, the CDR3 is TGTGCCAGTAGTGCCCGGGACAGGGGAAACGAAAAACTGTTTTTT. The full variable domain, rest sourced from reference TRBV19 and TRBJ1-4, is DGGITQSPKYLFRKEGQNVTLSCEQNLNHDAMYWYRQDPGQGLRLIYYSQIVNDFQKGDIAEGYSVSREKKESFPLTVTSAQKNPTAFYLCASSARDRGNEKLFFGSGTQLSVL.

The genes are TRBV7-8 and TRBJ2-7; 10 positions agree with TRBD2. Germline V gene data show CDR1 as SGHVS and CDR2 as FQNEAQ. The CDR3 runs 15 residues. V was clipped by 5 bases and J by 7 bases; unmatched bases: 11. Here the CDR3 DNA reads TGTGCCAGCAGCCCAAGGGGAGCGGGGGGGAGGGAGCAGTACTTC. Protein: CASSPRGAGGREQYF.

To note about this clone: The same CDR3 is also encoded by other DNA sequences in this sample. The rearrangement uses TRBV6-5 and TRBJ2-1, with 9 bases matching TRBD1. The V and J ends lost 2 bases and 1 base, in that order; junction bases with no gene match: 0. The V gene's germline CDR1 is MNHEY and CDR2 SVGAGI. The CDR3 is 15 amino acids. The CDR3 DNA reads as TGTGCCAGCAGTTACGACAGGGGGTCCTACAATGAGCAGTTCTTC. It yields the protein CASSYDRGSYNEQFF.

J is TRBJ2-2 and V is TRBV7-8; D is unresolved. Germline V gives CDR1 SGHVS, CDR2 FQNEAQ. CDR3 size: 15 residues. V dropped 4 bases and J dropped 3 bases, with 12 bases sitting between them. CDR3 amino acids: CASSYRVPYTGELFF. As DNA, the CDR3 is TGTGCCAGCAGCTACCGGGTCCCTTACACCGGGGAGCTGTTTTTT.

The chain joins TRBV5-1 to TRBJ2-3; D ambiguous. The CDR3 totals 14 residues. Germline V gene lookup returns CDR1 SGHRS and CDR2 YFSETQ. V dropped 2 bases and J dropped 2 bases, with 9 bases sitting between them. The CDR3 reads CASSFPQSTDTQYF. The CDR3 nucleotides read TGCGCCAGCAGCTTTCCCCAGTCCACAGATACGCAGTATTTT. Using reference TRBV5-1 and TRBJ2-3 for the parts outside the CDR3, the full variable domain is KAGVTQTPRYLIKTRGQQVTLSCSPISGHRSVSWYQQTPGQGLQFLFEYFSETQRNKGNFPGRFSGRQFSNSRSEMNVSTLELGDSALYLCASSFPQSTDTQYFGPGTRLTVL.

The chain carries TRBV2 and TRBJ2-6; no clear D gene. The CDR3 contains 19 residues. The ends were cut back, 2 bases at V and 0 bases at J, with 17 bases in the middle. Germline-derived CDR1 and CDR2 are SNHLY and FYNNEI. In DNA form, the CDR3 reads TGTGCCAGCAGTGAAATCCCTCCGCGGAACCCCTCTGGGGCCAACGTCCTGACTTTC. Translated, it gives CASSEIPPRNPSGANVLTF.

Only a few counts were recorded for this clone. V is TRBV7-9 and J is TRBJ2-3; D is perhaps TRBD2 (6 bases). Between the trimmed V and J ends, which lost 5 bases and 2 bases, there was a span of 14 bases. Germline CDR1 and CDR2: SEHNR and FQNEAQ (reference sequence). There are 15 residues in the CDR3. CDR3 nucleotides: TGTGCCAGCAGCGCGTTACTAGCCCTCACAGATACGCAGTATTTT. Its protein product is CASSALLALTDTQYF.

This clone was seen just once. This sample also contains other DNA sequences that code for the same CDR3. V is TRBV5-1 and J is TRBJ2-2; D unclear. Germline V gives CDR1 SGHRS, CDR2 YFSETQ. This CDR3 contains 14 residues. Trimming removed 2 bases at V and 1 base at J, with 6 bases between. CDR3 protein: CASSLTGNTGELFF. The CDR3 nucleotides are TGCGCCAGCAGCTTAACGGGGAACACCGGGGAGCTGTTTTTT.

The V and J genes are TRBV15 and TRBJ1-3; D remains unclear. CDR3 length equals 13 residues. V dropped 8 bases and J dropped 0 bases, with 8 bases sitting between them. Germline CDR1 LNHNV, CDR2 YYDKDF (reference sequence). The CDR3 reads CATGGSSGNTIYF. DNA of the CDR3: TGTGCCACCGGAGGATCCTCTGGAAACACCATATATTTT.

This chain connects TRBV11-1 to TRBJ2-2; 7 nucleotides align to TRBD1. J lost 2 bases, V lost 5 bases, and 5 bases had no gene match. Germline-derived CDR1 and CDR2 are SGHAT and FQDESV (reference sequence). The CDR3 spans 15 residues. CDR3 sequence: CASSTDRINTGELFF. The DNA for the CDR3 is TGTGCCAGCAGCACGGACAGGATTAACACCGGGGAGCTGTTTTTT.

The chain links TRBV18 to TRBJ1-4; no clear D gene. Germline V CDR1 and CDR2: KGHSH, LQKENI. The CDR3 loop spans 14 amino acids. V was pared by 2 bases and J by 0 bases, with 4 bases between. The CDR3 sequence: CASSPGATNEKLFF. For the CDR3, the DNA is TGTGCCAGCTCACCAGGAGCAACTAATGAAAAACTGTTTTTT.